This TCR beta chain was sequenced during a study of naive and memory T cell subsets. This clonotype appeared a few times. Antigen unknown. The germline V gene has CDR1 LNHDA and CDR2 SQIVND (reference sequence). Trimming removed 8 bases at V and 7 bases at J, with 15 bases between. CDR3 length: 13 amino acids. Two oligonucleotides, mixed equimolar, formed the beta constant-region primer covering TRBC1 and TRBC2. Using its own MiXCR run on the UMI-ligation and nested PCR reads, TCRdb lists one record per CDR3 protein. The sample includes 29,000 or so distinct CDR3 sequences, around 10% seen only once; the top ten take approximately 17%. General study findings and limits: Over 95% of naive TCR sequences appeared only once after error correction, unlike memory subsets.

The chain is built from TRBV19 and TRBJ2-4; D unresolved. The sequence was collected from a human donor in good health. Material for sequencing was effector memory CD4+ T cells from blood. Subset defined: effector memory, CD45RA- CD27-. The CDR3 sequence: CASLDDDRNIQYF. CDR3 DNA: TGTGCCAGTCTTGATGACGACCGTAACATTCAGTACTTC.